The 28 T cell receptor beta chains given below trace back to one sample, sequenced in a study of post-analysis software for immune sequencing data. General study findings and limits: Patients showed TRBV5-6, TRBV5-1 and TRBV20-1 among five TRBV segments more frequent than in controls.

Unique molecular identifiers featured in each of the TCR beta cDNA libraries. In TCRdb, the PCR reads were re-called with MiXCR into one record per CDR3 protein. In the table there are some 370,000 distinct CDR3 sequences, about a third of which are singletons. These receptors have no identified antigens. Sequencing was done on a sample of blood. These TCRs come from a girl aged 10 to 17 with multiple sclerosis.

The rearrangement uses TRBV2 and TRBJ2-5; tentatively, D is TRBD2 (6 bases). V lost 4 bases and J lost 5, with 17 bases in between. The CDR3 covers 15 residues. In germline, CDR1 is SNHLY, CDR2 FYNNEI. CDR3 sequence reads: CASSVRGDSEETQYF. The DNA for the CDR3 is TGTGCCAGCAGTGTTCGCGGGGACTCCGAGGAGACCCAGTACTTC.

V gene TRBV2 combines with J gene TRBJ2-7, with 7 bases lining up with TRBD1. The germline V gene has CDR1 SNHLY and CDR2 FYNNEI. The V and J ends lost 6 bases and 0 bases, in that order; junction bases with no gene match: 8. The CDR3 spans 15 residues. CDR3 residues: CASRRTGESSYEQYF. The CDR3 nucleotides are TGTGCCAGCAGACGCACAGGGGAGAGCTCCTACGAGCAGTACTTC.

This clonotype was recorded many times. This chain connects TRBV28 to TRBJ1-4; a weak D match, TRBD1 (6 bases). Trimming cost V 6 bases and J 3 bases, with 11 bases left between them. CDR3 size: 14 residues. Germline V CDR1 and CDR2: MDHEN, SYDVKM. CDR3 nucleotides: TGTGCCAGCAGAATGACAGGCCCTAATGAAAAACTGTTTTTT. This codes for CASRMTGPNEKLFF. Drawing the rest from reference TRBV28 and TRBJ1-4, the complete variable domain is DVKVTQSSRYLVKRTGEKVFLECVQDMDHENMFWYRQDPGLGLRLIYFSYDVKMKEKGDIPEGYSVSREKKERFSLILESASTNQTSMYLCASRMTGPNEKLFFGSGTQLSVL.

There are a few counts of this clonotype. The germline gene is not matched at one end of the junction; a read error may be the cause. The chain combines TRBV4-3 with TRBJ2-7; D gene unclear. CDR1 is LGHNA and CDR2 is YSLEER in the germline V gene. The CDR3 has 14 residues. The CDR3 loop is CASNQENKFYEQYF. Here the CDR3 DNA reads TGCGCCAGCAACCAAGAAAATAAGTTCTACGAGCAGTACTTC.

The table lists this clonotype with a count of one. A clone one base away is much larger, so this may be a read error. The CDR3 DNA reads TGCGCCAGCAGCCGAGGGGCAGATGCGCAGTATTTT. This translates into CASSRGADAQYF. The chain couples TRBV5-1 to TRBJ2-3; D possibly matches TRBD1 or TRBD2 (5 bases each). Germline V gives CDR1 SGHRS, CDR2 YFSETQ. The CDR3 has 12 residues. The full variable domain, rest sourced from reference TRBV5-1 and TRBJ2-3, is KAGVTQTPRYLIKTRGQQVTLSCSPISGHRSVSWYQQTPGQGLQFLFEYFSETQRNKGNFPGRFSGRQFSNSRSEMNVSTLELGDSALYLCASSRGADAQYFGPGTRLTVL.

This CDR3 reads CASSLTKEGEKLFF. The DNA for the CDR3 is TGTGCCAGCAGCTTAACGAAGGAGGGGGAAAAACTGTTTTTT. The genes are TRBV7-3 and TRBJ1-4; D possibly corresponds to TRBD1 (5 bases). Germline V lookup: CDR1 SGHTA, CDR2 FQGTGA. CDR3 size: 14 residues. The ends were cut back, 0 bases at V and 8 bases at J, with 10 bases in the middle.

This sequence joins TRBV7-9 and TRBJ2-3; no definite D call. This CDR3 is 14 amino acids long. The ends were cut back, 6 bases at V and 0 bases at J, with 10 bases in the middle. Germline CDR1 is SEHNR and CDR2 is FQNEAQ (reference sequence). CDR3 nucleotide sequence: TGTGCCAGCAGTAAAAGGGCTAGCACAGATACGCAGTATTTT. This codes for CASSKRASTDTQYF.

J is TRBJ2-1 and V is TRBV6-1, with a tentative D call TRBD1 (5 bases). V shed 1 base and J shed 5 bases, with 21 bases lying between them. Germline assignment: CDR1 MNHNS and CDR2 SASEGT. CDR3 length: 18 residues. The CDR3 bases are TGTGCCAGCAGTGAAGAAGAGGTAGAGACAGTCTCGGACAATGAGCAGTTCTTC. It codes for CASSEEEVETVSDNEQFF.

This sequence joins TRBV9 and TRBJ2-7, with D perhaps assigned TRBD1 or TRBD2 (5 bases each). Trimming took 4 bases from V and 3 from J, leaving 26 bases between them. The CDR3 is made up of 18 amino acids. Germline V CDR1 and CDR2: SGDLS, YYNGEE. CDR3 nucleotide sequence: TGTGCCAGCAGCAGGGACGGGGTACCCAATAGCCTAAGCTACGAGCAGTACTTC. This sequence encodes CASSRDGVPNSLSYEQYF.

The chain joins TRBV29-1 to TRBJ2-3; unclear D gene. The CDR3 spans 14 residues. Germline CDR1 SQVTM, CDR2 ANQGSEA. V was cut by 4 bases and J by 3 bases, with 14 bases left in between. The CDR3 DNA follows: TGCAGCGTTGGCGCCCTTGGGATTACAGATACGCAGTATTTT. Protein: CSVGALGITDTQYF.

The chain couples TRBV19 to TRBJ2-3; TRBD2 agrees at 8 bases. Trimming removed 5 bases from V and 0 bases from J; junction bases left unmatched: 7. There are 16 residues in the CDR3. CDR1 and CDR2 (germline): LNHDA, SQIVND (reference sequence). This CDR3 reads CASSRLAGPSTDTQYF. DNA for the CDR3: TGTGCCAGTAGTCGGCTAGCGGGCCCCAGCACAGATACGCAGTATTTT. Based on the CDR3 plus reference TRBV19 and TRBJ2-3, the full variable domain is DGGITQSPKYLFRKEGQNVTLSCEQNLNHDAMYWYRQDPGQGLRLIYYSQIVNDFQKGDIAEGYSVSREKKESFPLTVTSAQKNPTAFYLCASSRLAGPSTDTQYFGPGTRLTVL.

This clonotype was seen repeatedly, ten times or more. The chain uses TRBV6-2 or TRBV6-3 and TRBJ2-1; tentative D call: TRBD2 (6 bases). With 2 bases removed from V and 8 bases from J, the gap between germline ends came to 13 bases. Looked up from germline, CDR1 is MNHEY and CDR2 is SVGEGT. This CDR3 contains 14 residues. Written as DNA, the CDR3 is TGTGCCAGCAGTTACCCGGACTACTTTTATGAGCAGTTCTTC. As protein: CASSYPDYFYEQFF.

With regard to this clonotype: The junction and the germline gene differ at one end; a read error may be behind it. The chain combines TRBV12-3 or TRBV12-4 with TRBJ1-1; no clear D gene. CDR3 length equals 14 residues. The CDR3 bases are TGTGCCAGCGGTTTAATCCCCAGCCACACTGAAGCTTTCTTT. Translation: CASGLIPSHTEAFF.

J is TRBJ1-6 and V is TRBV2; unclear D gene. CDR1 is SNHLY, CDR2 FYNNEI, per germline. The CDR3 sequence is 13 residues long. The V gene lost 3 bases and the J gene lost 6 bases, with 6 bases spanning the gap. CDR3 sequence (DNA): TGTGCCAGCAGTGAGGGGAGTAATTCACCCCTCCACTTT. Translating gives CASSEGSNSPLHF.

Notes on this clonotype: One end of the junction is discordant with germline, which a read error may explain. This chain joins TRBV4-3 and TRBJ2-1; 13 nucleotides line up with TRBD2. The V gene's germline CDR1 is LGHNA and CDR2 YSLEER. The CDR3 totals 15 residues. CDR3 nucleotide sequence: TGCGCCGGCAGTTGGACTAGCGGGAGAAACAATGAGCAGTTCTTC. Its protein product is CAGSWTSGRNNEQFF.

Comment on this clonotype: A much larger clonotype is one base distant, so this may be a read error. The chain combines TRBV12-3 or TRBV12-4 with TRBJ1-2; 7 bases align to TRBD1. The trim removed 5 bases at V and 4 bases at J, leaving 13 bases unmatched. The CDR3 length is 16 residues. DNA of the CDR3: TGTGCCAGCAGTCCAGGACAGGCCGACCTTAGCTATGGCTACACCTTC. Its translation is CASSPGQADLSYGYTF.

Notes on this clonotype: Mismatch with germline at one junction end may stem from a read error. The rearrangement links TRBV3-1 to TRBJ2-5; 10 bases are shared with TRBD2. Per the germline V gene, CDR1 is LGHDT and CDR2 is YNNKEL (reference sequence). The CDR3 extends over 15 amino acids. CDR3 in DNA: TGTGCCAGCAGCCATTCTAGCGGGGGAGGAGAGACCCGGTACTTC. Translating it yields CASSHSSGGGETRYF.

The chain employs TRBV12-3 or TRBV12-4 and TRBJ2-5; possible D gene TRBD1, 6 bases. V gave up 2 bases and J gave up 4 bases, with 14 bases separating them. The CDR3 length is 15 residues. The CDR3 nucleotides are TGTGCCAGCAGTTTAAGTCAGGGGCTAACAGAGACCCAGTACTTC. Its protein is CASSLSQGLTETQYF.

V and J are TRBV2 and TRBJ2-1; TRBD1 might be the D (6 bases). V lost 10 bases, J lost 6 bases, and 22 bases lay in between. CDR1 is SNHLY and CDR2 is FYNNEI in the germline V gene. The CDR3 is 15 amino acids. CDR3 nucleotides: TGTGCCACCCAGGGGAACAGTAGGAGTTCCAATGAGCAGTTCTTC. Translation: CATQGNSRSSNEQFF.

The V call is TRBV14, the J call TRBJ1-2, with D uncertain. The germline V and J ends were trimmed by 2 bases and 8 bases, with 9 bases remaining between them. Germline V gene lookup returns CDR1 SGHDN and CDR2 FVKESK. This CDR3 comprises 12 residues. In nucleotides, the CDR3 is TGTGCCAGCAGCCAACCGCCGGAAGGCTACACCTTC. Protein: CASSQPPEGYTF.

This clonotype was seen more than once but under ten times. CDR3 amino acids: CASSLTPSQETQYF. The CDR3 coding sequence is TGCGCCAGCAGCTTGACACCGAGCCAAGAGACCCAGTACTTC. The chain couples TRBV5-1 to TRBJ2-5, with unresolved D. The germline gives CDR1 SGHRS, CDR2 YFSETQ. V was trimmed by 1 base and J by 1 base, leaving 8 bases between them. This CDR3 spans 14 amino acids.

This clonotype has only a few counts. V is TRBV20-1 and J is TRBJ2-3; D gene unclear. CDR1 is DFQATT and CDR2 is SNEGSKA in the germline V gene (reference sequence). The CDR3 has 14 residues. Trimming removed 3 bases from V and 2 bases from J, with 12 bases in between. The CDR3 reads CSASGQAHTDTQYF. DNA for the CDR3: TGCAGTGCTAGCGGCCAGGCCCACACAGATACGCAGTATTTT.

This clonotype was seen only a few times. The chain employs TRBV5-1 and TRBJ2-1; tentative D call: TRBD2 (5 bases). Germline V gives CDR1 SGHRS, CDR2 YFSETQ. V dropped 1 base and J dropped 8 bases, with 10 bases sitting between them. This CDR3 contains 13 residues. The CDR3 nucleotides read TGCGCCAGCAGCTTGACACTAGGGTATGAGCAGTTCTTC. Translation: CASSLTLGYEQFF.

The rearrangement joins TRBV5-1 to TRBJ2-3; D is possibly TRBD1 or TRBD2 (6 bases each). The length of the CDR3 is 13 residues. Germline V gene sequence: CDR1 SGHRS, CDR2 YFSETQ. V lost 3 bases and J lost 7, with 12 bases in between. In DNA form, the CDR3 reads TGCGCCAGCAGCTCAGGGGAGGCGAATACGCAGTATTTT. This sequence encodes CASSSGEANTQYF.

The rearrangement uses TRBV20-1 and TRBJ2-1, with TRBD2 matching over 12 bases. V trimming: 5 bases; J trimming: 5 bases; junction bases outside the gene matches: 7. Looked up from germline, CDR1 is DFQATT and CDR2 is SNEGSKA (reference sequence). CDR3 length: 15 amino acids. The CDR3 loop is CSAPSGGARNNEQFF. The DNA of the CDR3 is TGCAGTGCTCCTAGCGGGGGGGCGAGAAACAATGAGCAGTTCTTC.

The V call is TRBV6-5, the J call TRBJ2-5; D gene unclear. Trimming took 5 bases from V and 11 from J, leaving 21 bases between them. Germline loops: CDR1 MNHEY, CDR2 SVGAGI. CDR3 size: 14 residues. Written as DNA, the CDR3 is TGTGCCAGCAGTCCCCGACCGCTGCTCTACGGGCAGTACTTC. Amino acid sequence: CASSPRPLLYGQYF.

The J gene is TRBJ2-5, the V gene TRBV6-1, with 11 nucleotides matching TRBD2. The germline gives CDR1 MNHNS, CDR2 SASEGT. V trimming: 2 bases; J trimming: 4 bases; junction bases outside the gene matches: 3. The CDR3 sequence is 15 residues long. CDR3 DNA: TGTGCCAGCAGTGAATTAGCGGGGGGGCCAGAGACCCAGTACTTC. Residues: CASSELAGGPETQYF.

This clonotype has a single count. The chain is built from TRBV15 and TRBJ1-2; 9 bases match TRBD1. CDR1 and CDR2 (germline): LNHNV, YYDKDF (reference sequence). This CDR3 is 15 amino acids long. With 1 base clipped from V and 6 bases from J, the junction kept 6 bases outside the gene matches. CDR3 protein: CATSRVPTGGDGYTF. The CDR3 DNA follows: TGTGCCACCAGCAGAGTCCCTACAGGGGGCGATGGCTACACCTTC.